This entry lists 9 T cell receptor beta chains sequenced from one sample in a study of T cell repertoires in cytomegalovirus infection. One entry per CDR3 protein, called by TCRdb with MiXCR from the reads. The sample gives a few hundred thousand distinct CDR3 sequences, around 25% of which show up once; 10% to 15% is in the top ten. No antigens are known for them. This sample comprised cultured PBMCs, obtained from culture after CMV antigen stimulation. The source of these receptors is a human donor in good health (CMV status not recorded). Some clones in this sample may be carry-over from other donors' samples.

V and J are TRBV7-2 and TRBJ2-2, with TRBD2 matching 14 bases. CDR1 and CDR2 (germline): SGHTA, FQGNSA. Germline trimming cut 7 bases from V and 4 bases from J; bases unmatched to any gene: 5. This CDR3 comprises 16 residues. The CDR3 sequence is CASTGTSGRTTGELFF. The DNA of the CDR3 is TGTGCCAGCACCGGGACTAGCGGGAGAACCACCGGGGAGCTGTTTTTT. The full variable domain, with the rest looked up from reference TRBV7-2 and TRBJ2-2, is GAGVSQSPSNKVTEKGKDVELRCDPISGHTALYWYRQSLGQGLEFLIYFQGNSAPDKSGLPSDRFSAERTGGSVSTLTIQRTQQEDSAVYLCASTGTSGRTTGELFFGEGSRLTVL.

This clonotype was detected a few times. CDR3: CSAQDRDPQPQHF. As DNA, the CDR3 is TGCAGTGCGCAGGACAGGGATCCTCAGCCCCAGCATTTT. The chain uses TRBV20-1 and TRBJ1-5; TRBD1 agrees at 8 bases. V lost 6 bases and J lost 6; bases outside the gene matches: 7. Per germline, CDR1 DFQATT and CDR2 SNEGSKA (reference sequence). The CDR3 is 13 amino acids.

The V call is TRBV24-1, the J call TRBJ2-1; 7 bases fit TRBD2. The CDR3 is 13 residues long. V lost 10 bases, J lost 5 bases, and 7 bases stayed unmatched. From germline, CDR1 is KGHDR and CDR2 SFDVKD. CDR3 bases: TGTGCCACATCAGCGGGACCAAACAATGAGCAGTTCTTC. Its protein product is CATSAGPNNEQFF.

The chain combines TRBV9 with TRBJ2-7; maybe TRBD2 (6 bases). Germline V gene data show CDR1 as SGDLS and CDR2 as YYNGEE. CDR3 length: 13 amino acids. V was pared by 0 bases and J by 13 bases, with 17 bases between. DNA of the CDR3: TGTGCCAGCAGCGTAGGCGGGGAGGACCCGGGTTACTTC. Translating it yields CASSVGGEDPGYF.

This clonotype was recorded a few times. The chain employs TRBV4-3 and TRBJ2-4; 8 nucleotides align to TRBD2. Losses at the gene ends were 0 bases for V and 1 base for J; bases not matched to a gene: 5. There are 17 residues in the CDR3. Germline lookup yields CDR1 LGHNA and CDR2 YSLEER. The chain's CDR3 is CASSQDPSGGAKNIQYF. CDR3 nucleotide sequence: TGCGCCAGCAGCCAAGATCCGTCGGGGGGGGCCAAAAACATTCAGTACTTC.

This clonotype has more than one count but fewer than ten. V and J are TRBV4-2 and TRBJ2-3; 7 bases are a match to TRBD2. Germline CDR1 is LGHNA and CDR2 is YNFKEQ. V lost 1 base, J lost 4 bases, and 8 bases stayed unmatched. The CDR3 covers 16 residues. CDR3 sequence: CASSQGTSREADTQYF. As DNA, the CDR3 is TGTGCCAGCAGCCAAGGTACATCCCGGGAGGCAGATACGCAGTATTTT.

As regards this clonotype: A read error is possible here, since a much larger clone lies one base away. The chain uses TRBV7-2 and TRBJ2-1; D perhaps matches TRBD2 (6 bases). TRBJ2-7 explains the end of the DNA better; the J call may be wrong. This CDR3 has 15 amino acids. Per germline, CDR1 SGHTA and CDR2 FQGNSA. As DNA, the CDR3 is TGTGCCAGCAGCTATAGCTCCGGACTATACAATGAGCAGTACTTC. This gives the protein CASSYSSGLYNEQYF.

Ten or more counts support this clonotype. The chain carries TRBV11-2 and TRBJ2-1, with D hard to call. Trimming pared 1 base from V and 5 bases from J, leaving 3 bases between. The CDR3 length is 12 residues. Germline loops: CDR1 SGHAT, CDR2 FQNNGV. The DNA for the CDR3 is TGTGCCAGCAGCTTAGGAAACAATGAGCAGTTCTTC. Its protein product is CASSLGNNEQFF.

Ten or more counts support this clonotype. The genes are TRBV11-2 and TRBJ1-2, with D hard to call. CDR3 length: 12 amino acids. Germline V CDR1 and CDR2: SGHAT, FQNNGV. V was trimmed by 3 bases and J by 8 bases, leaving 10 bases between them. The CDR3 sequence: CASSLWERGYTF. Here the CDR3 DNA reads TGTGCCAGCAGCTTGTGGGAAAGGGGCTACACCTTC. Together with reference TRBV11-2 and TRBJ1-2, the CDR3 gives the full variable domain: EAGVAQSPRYKIIEKRQSVAFWCNPISGHATLYWYQQILGQGPKLLIQFQNNGVVDDSQLPKDRFSAERLKGVDSTLKIQPAKLEDSAVYLCASSLWERGYTFGSGTRLTVV.